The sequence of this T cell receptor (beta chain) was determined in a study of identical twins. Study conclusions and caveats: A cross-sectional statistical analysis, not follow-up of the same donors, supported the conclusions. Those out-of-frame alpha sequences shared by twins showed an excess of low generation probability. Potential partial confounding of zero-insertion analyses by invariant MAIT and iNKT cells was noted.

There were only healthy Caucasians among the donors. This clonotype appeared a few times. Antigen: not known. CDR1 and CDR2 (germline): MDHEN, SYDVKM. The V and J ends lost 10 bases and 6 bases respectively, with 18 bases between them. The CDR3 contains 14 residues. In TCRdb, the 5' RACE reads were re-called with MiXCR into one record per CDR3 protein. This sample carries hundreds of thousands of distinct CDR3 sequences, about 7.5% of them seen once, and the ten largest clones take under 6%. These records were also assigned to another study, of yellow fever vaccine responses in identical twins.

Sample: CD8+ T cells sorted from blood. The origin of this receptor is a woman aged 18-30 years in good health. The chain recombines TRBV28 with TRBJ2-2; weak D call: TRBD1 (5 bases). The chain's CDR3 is CATRLTDLSGELFF. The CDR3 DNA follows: TGTGCCACCCGTTTGACAGACTTATCCGGGGAGCTGTTTTTT.